Sequencing of this T cell receptor (beta chain) was carried out in a study of blood T cells in healthy people across ages. Each donor supplied 8 to 10 milliliters of peripheral blood. A second PCR, run for roughly 7 to 11 cycles, used a sample-barcoded 5' primer plus a J-beta primer mix. Each cDNA molecule carried a tag from a template-switch adaptor that contained 12 random nucleotides. TCRdb re-called the 5' RACE reads through MiXCR, storing one row per CDR3 protein. The sample records roughly 1.4 million distinct CDR3 sequences, 59% being singletons. The CDR3 is 14 amino acids. Trimming pared 3 bases from V and 3 bases from J, leaving 9 bases between. Germline CDR1 SGHTA, CDR2 FQGNSA. Study findings and constraints: Across the age range, TCR beta diversity per million T cells fell in a roughly linear way. Donor CMV status was unknown, possibly confounding expanded clonotype changes.

Comments on this clonotype: The target antigen is unknown.

The V and J genes are TRBV7-2 and TRBJ2-4, with a tentative D call TRBD1 (5 bases). The sample was blood. The TCR was taken from a man aged 18 to 29 in good health. CDR3 DNA: TGTGCCAGCAGCTTCCGCAGGGACAAAAACATTCAGTACTTC. Translation gives CASSFRRDKNIQYF.